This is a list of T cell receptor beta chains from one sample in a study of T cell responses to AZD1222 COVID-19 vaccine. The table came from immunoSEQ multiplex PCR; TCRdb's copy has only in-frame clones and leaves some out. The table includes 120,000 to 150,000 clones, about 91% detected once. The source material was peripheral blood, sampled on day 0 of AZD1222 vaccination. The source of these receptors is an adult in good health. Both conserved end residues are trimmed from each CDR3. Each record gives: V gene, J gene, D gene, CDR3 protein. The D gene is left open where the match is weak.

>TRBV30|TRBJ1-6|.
AYTQGINNSPLH
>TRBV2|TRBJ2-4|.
ASSEVLGARNIQY
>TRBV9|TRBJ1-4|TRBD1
ASSAMTGAEEKLF
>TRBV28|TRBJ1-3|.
ASSFLPGNTIY
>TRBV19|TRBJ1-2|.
ASSGTAGGHKGYT
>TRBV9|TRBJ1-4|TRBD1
ASSVASGTGVGEKLF
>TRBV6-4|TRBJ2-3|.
ASSDTGGSTDTQY
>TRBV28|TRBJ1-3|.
ASSLSRGSGNTIY
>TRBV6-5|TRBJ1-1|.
ASRLTTNTEAF
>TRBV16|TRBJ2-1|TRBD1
ASSQGTGEGQF
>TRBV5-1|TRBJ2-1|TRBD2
ASSSGLAGGHNEQF
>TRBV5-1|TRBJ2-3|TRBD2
ASSFTSGATDTQY
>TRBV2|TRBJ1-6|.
ASSHSNSPLH
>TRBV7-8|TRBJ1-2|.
ASSLSPPSSYT
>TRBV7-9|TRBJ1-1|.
ASILGAGAWDTEAF
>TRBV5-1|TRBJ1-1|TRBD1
ASSADRGNTEAF
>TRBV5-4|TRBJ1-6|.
ASSFGGGARNSPLH
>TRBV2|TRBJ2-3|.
ASSVRGGRGDTQY
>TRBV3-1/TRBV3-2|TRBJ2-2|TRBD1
ASDRGTGELF
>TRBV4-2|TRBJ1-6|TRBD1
ASSQGTGPLSPLH
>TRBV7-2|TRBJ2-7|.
ASSLASPPYEQY
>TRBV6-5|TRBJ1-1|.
ASSNSGLPATEAF
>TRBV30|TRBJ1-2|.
AARDEGYGYT
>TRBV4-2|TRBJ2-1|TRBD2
ASSRRGADDEQF
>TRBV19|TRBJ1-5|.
ASRRAGGNQPQH
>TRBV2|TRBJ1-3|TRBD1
ASRLGTGENTIY
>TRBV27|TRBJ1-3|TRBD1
ASSPTGTGANTIY
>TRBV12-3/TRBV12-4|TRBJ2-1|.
ASSLTLDPF
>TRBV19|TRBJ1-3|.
ASSIRVPGNTIY
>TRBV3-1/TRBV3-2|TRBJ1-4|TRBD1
ASSPTGVSEKLF
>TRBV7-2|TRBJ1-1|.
ASSLVGSTEAF
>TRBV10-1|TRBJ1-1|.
ASTDLRNTEAF
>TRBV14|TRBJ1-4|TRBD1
ASSPRAGGEKLF
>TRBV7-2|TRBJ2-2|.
ASSLWGTGELF
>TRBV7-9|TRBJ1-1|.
ASSPPGVGTEAF
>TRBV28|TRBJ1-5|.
ASSPVWDAVFNQPQH
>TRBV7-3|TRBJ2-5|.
ASSLGAARYQETQY
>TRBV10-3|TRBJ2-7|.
AIRPRSTDTAEQY
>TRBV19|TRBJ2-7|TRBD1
ASRLTGATYEQY
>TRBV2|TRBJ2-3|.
ASSLRGGFSTDTQY
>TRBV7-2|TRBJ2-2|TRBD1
ASSSGQGYGELF
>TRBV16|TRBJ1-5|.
ASSQFVREGQPQH